This is a list of T cell receptor beta chains from one sample in a study of blood T cell repertoires in COVID-19. Clones were read by immunoSEQ multiplex PCR, and TCRdb kept only the in-frame ones, dropping some. The table lists over 60,000 clones, around nine tenths of them singletons. Sequencing was done on a sample of peripheral blood. These receptors all stem from a human donor in a cohort sampled during active COVID-19. CDR3s include the opening cysteine and the closing phenylalanine or tryptophan. Fields, in order: J gene, clone size, V gene, D gene, CDR3 protein, CDR3 DNA. A D gene is named only where the DNA matches it firmly. Not all rows give a size; the values are once, few, many and, for expanded clones, a class.

>TRBJ2-1|-|TRBV3-1/TRBV3-2|TRBD1
CASSQFLQGKFNEQFF
TGTGCCAGCAGCCAGTTCCTACAGGGGAAGTTTAATGAGCAGTTCTTC
>TRBJ2-1|-|TRBV7-9|-
CASGKTPASSNEQFF
TGTGCCAGCGGAAAGACTCCAGCCTCCTCAAATGAGCAGTTCTTC
>TRBJ1-1|-|TRBV30|-
CAWSVGQGLSTEAFF
TGTGCCTGGAGTGTAGGCCAGGGGTTGTCCACTGAAGCTTTCTTT
>TRBJ1-2|-|TRBV28|TRBD1
CASSPPDRAPYGYTF
TGTGCCAGCAGTCCACCCGACAGGGCTCCCTATGGCTACACCTTC
>TRBJ2-7|-|TRBV12-1|-
CASIIQGFAYEQYF
TGTGCCAGCATCATCCAGGGCTTCGCCTACGAGCAGTACTTC
>TRBJ2-1|-|TRBV12-5|TRBD2
CASGWGLAGGNEQFF
TGTGCTAGTGGTTGGGGACTAGCGGGGGGAAATGAGCAGTTCTTC
>TRBJ1-2|-|TRBV6-5|-
CASSTQGSGYTF
TGTGCCAGCAGTACCCAGGGGTCTGGCTACACCTTC
>TRBJ1-3|-|TRBV9|TRBD1
CASSAHRGGPIYF
TGTGCCAGCAGCGCCCACAGGGGAGGCCCCATATATTTT
>TRBJ2-7|-|TRBV12-3/TRBV12-4|-
CASSWAFYEQYF
TGTGCCAGCAGTTGGGCCTTCTACGAGCAGTACTTC
>TRBJ2-3|few|TRBV10-3|-
CAIQAGSKDTQYF
TGTGCCATCCAGGCCGGGAGTAAAGATACGCAGTATTTT
>TRBJ1-4|-|TRBV12-5|-
CASGSGQVDEKLFF
TGTGCTAGTGGTTCCGGACAAGTGGATGAAAAACTGTTTTTT
>TRBJ2-5|-|TRBV6-2/TRBV6-3|TRBD2
CASSWFPSGRETQYF
TGTGCCAGCAGTTGGTTCCCCAGCGGGAGGGAGACCCAGTACTTC
>TRBJ2-7|-|TRBV5-4|-
CASSLGGSYPYEQYF
TGTGCCAGCAGCTTGGGTGGGAGTTATCCTTACGAGCAGTACTTC
>TRBJ2-2|-|TRBV7-3|TRBD1
CASSSPNLGQQNTGELFF
TGTGCCAGCAGCTCTCCGAACCTGGGACAGCAAAACACCGGGGAGCTGTTTTTT
>TRBJ2-2|-|TRBV15|-
CATTMRGSNTGELFF
TGTGCCACCACCATGAGGGGGAGTAACACCGGGGAGCTGTTTTTT
>TRBJ2-5|once|TRBV7-2|TRBD2
CASSLAIPSGTQETQYF
TGTGCCAGCAGCTTAGCGATACCTAGCGGGACCCAAGAGACCCAGTACTTC
>TRBJ1-5|-|TRBV27|TRBD1
CASGDSLGNQPQHF
TGTGCCAGCGGGGACAGTCTGGGCAATCAGCCCCAGCATTTT
>TRBJ2-1|-|TRBV15|TRBD2
CATSVGLAGRYNEQFF
TGTGCCACCAGCGTAGGACTAGCGGGGCGTTACAATGAGCAGTTCTTC
>TRBJ2-5|-|TRBV3-1/TRBV3-2|TRBD2
CASSRRGGETQYF
TGTGCCAGCAGCCGGCGGGGGGGAGAGACCCAGTACTTC
>TRBJ1-1|-|TRBV5-1|-
CASSLGGGWNTEAFF
TGCGCCAGCAGCTTAGGAGGAGGGTGGAACACTGAAGCTTTCTTT
>TRBJ2-4|-|TRBV4-1|-
CASSQERLGSFGKNIQYF
TGCGCCAGCAGCCAAGAGCGGCTCGGAAGTTTTGGCAAAAACATTCAGTACTTC
>TRBJ1-3|-|TRBV18|TRBD1
CASSPFGTGAGNTIYF
TGTGCCAGCTCACCCTTCGGGACAGGGGCTGGAAACACCATATATTTT
>TRBJ2-1|-|TRBV11-2|-
CASKITAQDYYNEQFF
TGTGCCAGCAAAATCACGGCCCAGGATTACTACAATGAGCAGTTCTTC
>TRBJ2-1|once|TRBV19|TRBD2
CASSFTSGHNEQFF
TGTGCCAGTAGTTTTACTAGCGGTCACAATGAGCAGTTCTTC
>TRBJ2-7|-|TRBV19|TRBD1
CASTPGQGLSEQYF
TGTGCCAGTACGCCGGGACAGGGTCTCAGCGAGCAGTACTTC
>TRBJ2-1|-|TRBV6-5|TRBD2
CASRAGGHVNEQFF
TGTGCCAGCCGGGCGGGAGGGCATGTAAATGAGCAGTTCTTC
>TRBJ1-6|-|TRBV30|-
CAWNGQYTYSPLHF
TGTGCCTGGAACGGACAGTACACCTATTCACCCCTCCACTTT
>TRBJ1-6|-|TRBV5-1|-
CASSLGPGSPLHF
TGCGCCAGCAGCTTGGGTCCGGGATCACCCCTCCACTTT
>TRBJ2-1|-|TRBV27|-
CASSSSWTDYNEQFF
TGTGCCAGCAGTTCGTCCTGGACTGACTACAATGAGCAGTTCTTC
>TRBJ1-6|-|TRBV7-9|-
CASSWGEKTESPLHF
TGTGCCAGCAGCTGGGGTGAGAAGACAGAATCACCCCTCCACTTT
>TRBJ2-3|-|TRBV18|-
CASSPSDTQYF
TGTGCCAGCTCACCAAGCGATACGCAGTATTTT
>TRBJ1-1|-|TRBV7-9|-
CASSREAPRNTEAFF
TGTGCCAGCAGTCGGGAGGCTCCTCGGAACACTGAAGCTTTCTTT
>TRBJ2-7|-|TRBV5-6|-
CASSLGRAHEQYF
TGTGCCAGCAGCTTGGGCAGGGCCCACGAGCAGTACTTC
>TRBJ1-1|-|TRBV5-1|TRBD1
CASSLGTGNVNTEAFF
TGCGCCAGCAGCTTGGGGACAGGGAATGTGAACACTGAAGCTTTCTTT
>TRBJ2-5|-|TRBV3-1/TRBV3-2|TRBD2
CASSQGLAGWGKETQYF
TGTGCCAGCAGCCAGGGCCTAGCGGGATGGGGGAAAGAGACCCAGTACTTC
>TRBJ2-7|-|TRBV28|TRBD1
CASSLGQAPYEQYF
TGTGCCAGCAGTCTGGGACAGGCACCCTACGAGCAGTACTTC
>TRBJ1-1|-|TRBV6-6|-
CASSYTAGDMPEAFF
TGTGCCAGCAGTTACACGGCAGGGGATATGCCTGAAGCTTTCTTT
>TRBJ2-7|-|TRBV7-2|TRBD2
CASSLTTSRSSYEQYF
TGTGCCAGCAGCTTAACGACTAGCCGGAGCTCCTACGAGCAGTACTTC
>TRBJ2-5|-|TRBV27|-
CASRGLTAAYQETQYF
TGTGCCAGCAGGGGACTTACGGCCGCGTACCAAGAGACCCAGTACTTC
>TRBJ1-3|few|TRBV7-8|TRBD1
CASSTRDRGLSAGNTIYF
TGTGCCAGCAGCACACGGGACAGGGGACTTTCGGCCGGAAACACCATATATTTT
>TRBJ2-5|once|TRBV7-3|-
CASSLRLGETQYF
TGTGCCAGCAGCTTAAGACTAGGAGAGACCCAGTACTTC
>TRBJ2-3|once|TRBV6-5|TRBD2
CASILGGTDTQYF
TGTGCCAGCATCCTGGGGGGGACAGATACGCAGTATTTT
>TRBJ2-1|-|TRBV5-1|-
CASIGPSGLYNEQFF
TGCGCCAGCATAGGCCCCAGCGGACTTTACAATGAGCAGTTCTTC